This passage covers 22 T cell receptor beta chains from one sample sequenced in a study of blood T cells in healthy people across ages. With a J-beta primer mix and a sample-barcoded 5' primer, a second PCR ran about 6 to 11 cycles. In TCRdb, the 5' RACE reads were re-called with MiXCR into one record per CDR3 protein. Seen here are around 1,000,000 distinct CDR3 sequences, about two fifths observed once, and the top ten hold 10% to 15%. The sample was blood. The receptors were sampled from a man aged 18-30 years in good health.

This chain joins TRBV7-2 and TRBJ1-5; D unresolved. The germline V gene has CDR1 SGHTA and CDR2 FQGNSA. The V and J ends lost 1 base and 3 bases respectively, with 10 bases between them. This CDR3 comprises 15 residues. The CDR3 DNA sequence: TGTGCCAGCAGCTTAGTCGCCGGGAACAATCAGCCCCAGCATTTT. Translated, it gives CASSLVAGNNQPQHF.

Notes on this clonotype: Since a much larger clone is just one base distant, this may be a read error. This chain uses TRBV9 with TRBJ2-1, with 7 bases fitting TRBD1. Per the germline V gene, CDR1 is SGDLS and CDR2 is YYNGEE. The CDR3 spans 14 residues. CDR3 DNA sequence: TGTGCCAACAGCGCACAATTAACAGGGGAGGAGCAGTTCTTC. It encodes CANSAQLTGEEQFF.

In this sample, this clonotype turned up a few times. The chain couples TRBV7-9 to TRBJ2-1, with TRBD1 matching 7 bases. Germline V gene data show CDR1 as SEHNR and CDR2 as FQNEAQ (reference sequence). V was clipped by 0 bases and J by 7 bases; unmatched bases: 3. CDR3 length: 14 residues. In nucleotides, the CDR3 is TGTGCCAGCAGCTTAGCGCAGGGGGTGAATGAGCAGTTCTTC. It codes for CASSLAQGVNEQFF.

V is TRBV20-1 and J is TRBJ2-2; the D is unclear. Germline V lookup: CDR1 DFQATT, CDR2 SNEGSKA (reference sequence). This CDR3 spans 15 amino acids. Trimming pared 1 base from V and 1 base from J, leaving 10 bases between. The CDR3 DNA reads TGCAGTGCTAGAGCCCCCTGGGTGAACACCGGGGAGCTGTTTTTT. It encodes CSARAPWVNTGELFF.

This clonotype occurred a few times. This rearrangement joins TRBV4-3 to TRBJ2-3; tentative D call: TRBD2 (5 bases). V lost 0 bases to trimming and J lost 5 bases, with 6 bases between them. The CDR3 length is 13 residues. Looked up from germline, CDR1 is LGHNA and CDR2 is YSLEER. Here the CDR3 DNA reads TGCGCCAGCAGCCAAGAACGGGAAGATACGCAGTATTTT. Translation gives CASSQEREDTQYF.

The CDR3 coding sequence is TGTGCCAGCAGCCAAGGTCCGGGGGCCTCTGAAGCTTTCTTT. This encodes CASSQGPGASEAFF. The chain has TRBV3-1 and TRBJ1-1, with D perhaps matching TRBD1 (6 bases). The V gene's germline CDR1 is LGHDT and CDR2 YNNKEL (reference sequence). The V and J ends lost 1 base and 6 bases respectively, with 12 bases between them. The CDR3 is 14 amino acids.

CDR3 in DNA: TGTGCCAGCAGGGACAGGCGAGAGACTGAAGCTTTCTTT. This sequence encodes CASRDRRETEAFF. This chain uses TRBV6-1 with TRBJ1-1; 7 nucleotides line up with TRBD1. V lost 6 bases to trimming and J lost 5 bases; unmatched junction nucleotides: 6. The CDR3 spans 13 residues. CDR1 is MNHNS and CDR2 is SASEGT in the germline V gene.

Ten or more counts support this clonotype. This chain connects TRBV20-1 to TRBJ2-3, with D perhaps TRBD2 (5 bases). The germline V and J ends were trimmed by 1 base and 0 bases, with 14 bases remaining between them. Looked up from germline, CDR1 is DFQATT and CDR2 is SNEGSKA (reference sequence). CDR3 length: 16 residues. The CDR3 nucleotides read TGCAGTGCTAGAGCCCCCAGCGGACCTAGCACAGATACGCAGTATTTT. It yields the protein CSARAPSGPSTDTQYF.

This clonotype was observed a handful of times. The chain employs TRBV25-1 and TRBJ1-5; no clear D. Trimming stripped 3 bases from V and 3 bases from J, with 3 bases between. Per germline, CDR1 MGHDK and CDR2 SYGVNS. CDR3 length: 12 amino acids. The CDR3 is CASSEHNQPQHF. For the CDR3, the DNA is TGTGCCAGCAGTGAGCACAATCAGCCCCAGCATTTT.

V usage is TRBV7-2 and J usage is TRBJ2-1; D gene ambiguous. The germline CDR1 and CDR2 sequences are SGHTA and FQGNSA. V lost 3 bases to trimming and J lost 4 bases, with 10 bases between them. The CDR3 is 14 residues long. The CDR3 is CASSFSAAYNEQFF. The CDR3 nucleotides are TGTGCCAGCAGCTTTTCGGCGGCATACAATGAGCAGTTCTTC.

This clonotype has a handful of counts. This chain uses TRBV27 with TRBJ2-1, with D possibly TRBD1 on 7 matching bases. V gave up 6 bases and J gave up 4 bases, with 19 bases separating them. The germline CDR1 and CDR2 sequences are MNHEY and SMNVEV (reference sequence). The CDR3 is made up of 16 amino acids. The CDR3 sequence: CASSLTGAGIYNEQFF. The CDR3 bases are TGTGCCAGCAGCTTAACAGGGGCGGGAATATACAATGAGCAGTTCTTC.

This clonotype was detected many times. The gene calls are TRBV9 and TRBJ2-1, with 7 nucleotides matching TRBD1. The CDR3 has 14 amino acids. The germline V gene has CDR1 SGDLS and CDR2 YYNGEE. V gave up 4 bases and J gave up 5 bases; unmatched junction bases: 6. In DNA form, the CDR3 reads TGTGCCAGCAGCTCCGAGGACAGGAACAATGAGCAGTTCTTC. It specifies CASSSEDRNNEQFF.

The chain combines TRBV15 with TRBJ1-5; TRBD1 matches 7 bases. V dropped 3 bases and J dropped 2; count of bases not matched to a gene: 4. This CDR3 has 15 amino acids. Germline V gene data show CDR1 as LNHNV and CDR2 as YYDKDF (reference sequence). CDR3 in amino acids: CATSSTQGGNQPQHF. In nucleotides, the CDR3 is TGTGCCACCAGCAGTACGCAGGGGGGCAATCAGCCCCAGCATTTT.

A remark on this clonotype: The junction shows a germline mismatch at one end, possibly a read error. CDR3 region: CSARDLAGVTDTRYF. The CDR3 coding sequence is TGCAGTGCTAGAGATCTAGCGGGGGTCACAGATACGCGGTATTTT. The V call is TRBV20-1, the J call TRBJ2-3; 10 nucleotides match TRBD2. In germline, CDR1 is DFQATT, CDR2 SNEGSKA (reference sequence). The CDR3 has 15 amino acids.

The chain uses TRBV20-1 and TRBJ2-5; D gene ambiguous. This CDR3 has 10 amino acids. Germline V lookup: CDR1 DFQATT, CDR2 SNEGSKA (reference sequence). The V end was cut by 5 bases, the J end by 5 bases, with 6 bases between. In nucleotides, the CDR3 is TGCAGTGCTGAGTGGGAGACCCAGTACTTC. Translating it yields CSAEWETQYF.

This clonotype was counted between two and nine times. This sequence joins TRBV7-2 and TRBJ2-3, with 9 bases that match TRBD1. The CDR3 length is 16 residues. Germline V gives CDR1 SGHTA, CDR2 FQGNSA. With V trimmed by 1 base and J by 4 bases, 6 bases remained unmatched. In DNA, the CDR3 is TGTGCCAGCAGCTTAGTCCGGACAGGGGACGCAGATACGCAGTATTTT. Protein sequence: CASSLVRTGDADTQYF.

The chain recombines TRBV25-1 with TRBJ1-4, with D unclear. The CDR3 runs to 17 residues. The germline V and J ends were trimmed by 0 bases and 0 bases, with 11 bases remaining between them. The germline V gene encodes CDR1 MGHDK and CDR2 SYGVNS. The CDR3 protein is CASSEYRSTPTNEKLFF. The DNA for the CDR3 is TGTGCCAGCAGTGAATATAGGAGCACCCCAACTAATGAAAAACTGTTTTTT.

The chain employs TRBV9 and TRBJ2-7; TRBD2 matches 9 bases. Per the germline V gene, CDR1 is SGDLS and CDR2 is YYNGEE. V gave up 0 bases and J gave up 7 bases; unmatched junction bases: 11. This CDR3 is built from 16 residues. CDR3: CASSVDGAGGLNEQYF. The CDR3 nucleotides read TGTGCCAGCAGCGTAGATGGGGCGGGGGGGCTCAATGAGCAGTACTTC. Full variable domain (outside the CDR3, taken from reference TRBV9 and TRBJ2-7): DSGVTQTPKHLITATGQRVTLRCSPRSGDLSVYWYQQSLDQGLQFLIQYYNGEERAKGNILERFSAQQFPDLHSELNLSSLELGDSALYFCASSVDGAGGLNEQYFGPGTRLTVT.

The table lists this clonotype with a count of one. This chain links TRBV7-2 with TRBJ1-5; D may be TRBD1 (5 bases). The CDR3 is made up of 17 amino acids. The germline V and J ends were trimmed by 0 bases and 4 bases, with 16 bases remaining between them. Germline CDR1 SGHTA, CDR2 FQGNSA. The DNA for the CDR3 is TGTGCCAGCAGCTTAGCGTTTCAGAGATGGGGGAATCAGCCCCAGCATTTT. Amino acids: CASSLAFQRWGNQPQHF.

The chain combines TRBV12-3 or TRBV12-4 with TRBJ2-3; 11 bases map to TRBD2. The junction had 4 bases not matched to a gene; V was cut back by 6 bases and J by 14 bases. CDR3 length: 11 amino acids. The CDR3 DNA sequence: TGTGCCAGCAGACGGACTAGCGGGTTGTATTTT. Its translation is CASRRTSGLYF.

This clonotype has more than one count but fewer than ten. This CDR3 reads CASSSTPGTGAYEQYF. CDR3 sequence (DNA): TGTGCCAGCAGCTCTACCCCCGGGACAGGCGCCTACGAGCAGTACTTC. This chain connects TRBV7-9 to TRBJ2-7, with TRBD1 matching over 8 bases. The CDR3 is 16 residues long. Germline CDR1 reads SEHNR; CDR2 reads FQNEAQ (reference sequence). V gave up 4 bases and J gave up 2 bases; unmatched junction bases: 10.

V and J are TRBV7-9 and TRBJ2-7, with D perhaps TRBD2 (6 bases). This CDR3 comprises 10 residues. V lost 11 bases and J 7 bases, leaving 12 bases between the germline ends. Germline CDR1 SEHNR, CDR2 FQNEAQ (reference sequence). CDR3 residues: CAVGTFEQYF. CDR3 nucleotide sequence: TGTGCCGTGGGGACTTTTGAGCAGTACTTC.